These T cell receptor beta chains were read from a single sample in a study of graft-versus-host responses after intestinal transplantation. What these receptors recognize is not known. Using immunoSEQ multiplex PCR, the repertoire was profiled, and TCRdb retains in-frame clones only, with some absent. The table has 90,000 to 150,000 clones, over 80% seen once. This specimen was unstimulated CD4+ T cells sorted from spleen or lymph node cells, taken before intestinal transplant. The receptors originated from a human donor who received an intestinal transplant. CDR3s include the opening cysteine and the closing phenylalanine or tryptophan. The D gene is left open where the match is weak. Clone size is shown for a subset of rows, as once, few, many or a class of expanded clone.

d_call,j_call,v_call,clone_size,cdr3_aa,cdr3_nt
TRBD2,TRBJ2-1,TRBV5-1,-,CASSLVAGGTGEQFF,TGCGCCAGCAGCTTGGTAGCGGGAGGGACTGGTGAGCAGTTCTTC
-,TRBJ1-5,TRBV10-3,-,CAISDGSNQPQHF,TGTGCCATCAGTGACGGTAGCAATCAGCCCCAGCATTTT
-,TRBJ1-1,TRBV11-3,-,CASSLRDTEAFF,TGTGCCAGCTCTCTTAGGGACACTGAAGCTTTCTTT
TRBD1,TRBJ1-3,TRBV18,-,CASSPGQAGNTIYF,TGTGCCAGCTCACCTGGACAGGCTGGAAACACCATATATTTT
-,TRBJ1-2,TRBV6-1,-,CASSDNLYTF,TGTGCCAGCAGTGACAATCTCTACACCTTC
-,TRBJ1-2,TRBV10-1,few,CASNYGYTF,TGCGCCAGTAACTATGGCTACACCTTC
-,TRBJ2-1,TRBV6-5,-,CASSYSETPSMSEQFF,TGTGCCAGCAGTTACTCTGAGACACCCTCGATGAGTGAGCAGTTCTTC
-,TRBJ2-1,TRBV20-1,-,CSARLDNEQFF,TGCAGTGCTAGATTGGACAATGAGCAGTTCTTC
-,TRBJ1-1,TRBV19,-,CASRGYTEAFF,TGTGCCAGTAGGGGGTACACTGAAGCTTTCTTT
TRBD1,TRBJ1-2,TRBV5-4,-,CASSSGQLPYGYTF,TGTGCCAGCAGCTCGGGACAGCTCCCCTATGGCTACACCTTC
-,TRBJ2-2,TRBV7-6,-,CASSLGATPNGELFF,TGTGCCAGCAGCTTAGGTGCGACTCCCAACGGGGAGCTGTTTTTT
-,TRBJ2-1,TRBV27,-,CASSLGSYNEQFF,TGTGCCAGCAGTCTCGGTTCCTACAATGAGCAGTTCTTC
TRBD2,TRBJ2-1,TRBV25-1,once,CASSESSGLSSYNEQFF,TGTGCCAGCAGTGAATCTAGCGGGCTGAGCTCCTACAATGAGCAGTTCTTC
TRBD1,TRBJ1-5,TRBV5-6,-,CASSLTGGYNQPQHF,TGTGCCAGCAGCCTGACAGGGGGTTACAATCAGCCCCAGCATTTT
TRBD1,TRBJ2-1,TRBV6-1,-,CASRRQGAAYNEQFF,TGTGCCAGCAGGAGACAGGGGGCCGCCTACAATGAGCAGTTCTTC
TRBD2,TRBJ2-7,TRBV27,-,CASSPGLALEQYF,TGTGCCAGCAGTCCCGGACTAGCACTCGAGCAGTACTTC
TRBD1,TRBJ1-5,TRBV7-9,-,CASSLAVGQGRGSPQHF,TGTGCCAGCAGCTTAGCAGTGGGACAGGGAAGGGGTTCGCCCCAGCATTTT
-,TRBJ1-5,TRBV6-5,-,CASSRGQYSNQPQHF,TGTGCCAGCAGTAGAGGACAGTATAGCAATCAGCCCCAGCATTTT
TRBD2,TRBJ2-7,TRBV7-9,-,CASSSGGSSYEQYF,TGTGCCAGCAGCTCCGGGGGGAGTTCCTACGAGCAGTACTTC
-,TRBJ2-5,TRBV14,-,CASSHGLERGETQYF,TGTGCCAGCAGCCACGGACTAGAAAGGGGGGAGACCCAGTACTTC
TRBD2,TRBJ2-3,TRBV6-1,-,CASSVGLAGRSSDTQYF,TGTGCCAGCAGTGTGGGGTTAGCGGGGCGGAGCTCAGATACGCAGTATTTT
-,TRBJ2-1,TRBV2,-,CASSQRPSSYNEQFF,TGTGCCAGCAGTCAGAGACCCAGCTCCTACAATGAGCAGTTCTTC
-,TRBJ2-7,TRBV27,-,CASSNYRVQYF,TGTGCCAGCAGTAACTACCGGGTGCAGTACTTC
-,TRBJ2-7,TRBV18,-,CASSPKRMSPLSNSSYEQYF,TGTGCCAGCTCACCAAAACGGATGTCGCCGTTATCCAATAGCTCCTACGAGCAGTACTTC
-,TRBJ1-1,TRBV7-6,-,CASSLSVAVGEVAPLFF,TGTGCCAGCAGCTTATCGGTGGCCGTCGGGGAGGTTGCCCCGTTATTCTTT
TRBD2,TRBJ2-3,TRBV5-1,-,CASSLAGQVDTQYF,TGCGCCAGCAGCTTAGCGGGGCAGGTAGATACGCAGTATTTT
-,TRBJ1-3,TRBV2,-,CASRQQASSGNTIYF,TGTGCCAGCAGACAACAGGCCTCCTCTGGAAACACCATATATTTT
TRBD2,TRBJ2-3,TRBV5-6,-,CASSFWSGSTSDTQYF,TGTGCCAGCAGTTTCTGGAGCGGGAGTACTTCAGATACGCAGTATTTT
-,TRBJ1-5,TRBV6-6,-,CASSPREAPQHF,TGTGCCAGCAGCCCACGGGAGGCGCCCCAGCATTTT
-,TRBJ2-3,TRBV30,-,CAWSKSFTDTQYF,TGTGCCTGGAGTAAGTCGTTCACAGATACGCAGTATTTT
-,TRBJ1-2,TRBV11-2,-,CASSLVRERLGYTF,TGTGCCAGCAGCTTAGTTAGGGAGCGGCTTGGCTACACCTTC
-,TRBJ2-1,TRBV5-1,once,CASSFRGSSYNEQFF,TGCGCCAGCAGCTTCCGGGGGAGCTCCTACAATGAGCAGTTCTTC
-,TRBJ1-1,TRBV6-5,-,CASSYEGWTEAFF,TGTGCCAGCAGTTACGAGGGGTGGACTGAAGCTTTCTTT
TRBD2,TRBJ2-3,TRBV11-2,-,CASSPYRDYTDTQYF,TGTGCCAGCAGCCCGTACCGGGACTACACAGATACGCAGTATTTT
TRBD1,TRBJ2-2,TRBV25-1,-,CASMSGTGIATGELFF,TGTGCCAGCATGTCCGGGACAGGGATCGCCACCGGGGAGCTGTTTTTT
-,TRBJ2-7,TRBV27,-,CASSLRGRPSYEQYF,TGTGCCAGCAGTTTACGAGGGAGGCCCTCCTACGAGCAGTACTTC
TRBD2,TRBJ2-5,TRBV7-3,-,CASSFSGGGGETQYF,TGTGCCAGCAGCTTCAGCGGGGGGGGAGGAGAGACCCAGTACTTC
-,TRBJ1-3,TRBV6-1,few,CASSDVGGRSGNTIYF,TGTGCCAGCAGTGACGTGGGGGGAAGGTCTGGAAACACCATATATTTT
-,TRBJ2-3,TRBV5-1,-,CASSRDLRGTDTQYF,TGCGCCAGCAGCAGGGACTTGAGAGGCACAGATACGCAGTATTTT
TRBD1,TRBJ2-3,TRBV5-1,once,CASSGTGGEDTQYF,TGCGCCAGCAGCGGTACAGGGGGCGAAGATACGCAGTATTTT
-,TRBJ2-1,TRBV19,-,CASTHGGARSYNEQFF,TGTGCCAGTACCCACGGAGGCGCTAGGTCGTACAATGAGCAGTTCTTC
-,TRBJ1-2,TRBV20-1,-,CSARLGHGYTF,TGCAGTGCTCGCCTTGGCCATGGCTACACCTTC
TRBD2,TRBJ2-7,TRBV5-5,-,CASSFFGSGIYEQYF,TGTGCCAGCAGCTTTTTTGGCAGCGGGATCTACGAGCAGTACTTC
-,TRBJ2-7,TRBV6-5,-,CASSYGAAMSSYEQYF,TGTGCCAGCAGTTACGGGGCGGCGATGAGCTCCTACGAGCAGTACTTC
-,TRBJ1-5,TRBV6-1,-,CASSGGQANQPQHF,TGTGCCAGCAGTGGCGGGCAAGCCAATCAGCCCCAGCATTTT
-,TRBJ1-2,TRBV21-1,-,CASSNRGRGLSGYTF,TGTGCCAGCAGCAATCGGGGCAGGGGGCTTAGCGGCTACACCTTC
-,TRBJ1-1,TRBV20-1,-,CSARRAGAFF,TGCAGTGCTAGACGAGCGGGAGCTTTCTTT
-,TRBJ2-5,TRBV5-1,-,CASSSQTGSPETQYF,TGCGCCAGCAGCTCCCAAACAGGGAGTCCCGAGACCCAGTACTTC
TRBD2,TRBJ2-5,TRBV7-9,-,CASREGLAGAETQYF,TGTGCCAGCAGGGAGGGACTAGCGGGAGCAGAGACCCAGTACTTC
-,TRBJ1-1,TRBV19,-,CASVKWGTEAFF,TGTGCCAGTGTTAAGTGGGGGACTGAAGCTTTCTTT
TRBD2,TRBJ2-7,TRBV28,-,CASSPRTSGRIEQYF,TGTGCCAGCAGTCCTAGGACTAGCGGACGCATTGAGCAGTACTTC